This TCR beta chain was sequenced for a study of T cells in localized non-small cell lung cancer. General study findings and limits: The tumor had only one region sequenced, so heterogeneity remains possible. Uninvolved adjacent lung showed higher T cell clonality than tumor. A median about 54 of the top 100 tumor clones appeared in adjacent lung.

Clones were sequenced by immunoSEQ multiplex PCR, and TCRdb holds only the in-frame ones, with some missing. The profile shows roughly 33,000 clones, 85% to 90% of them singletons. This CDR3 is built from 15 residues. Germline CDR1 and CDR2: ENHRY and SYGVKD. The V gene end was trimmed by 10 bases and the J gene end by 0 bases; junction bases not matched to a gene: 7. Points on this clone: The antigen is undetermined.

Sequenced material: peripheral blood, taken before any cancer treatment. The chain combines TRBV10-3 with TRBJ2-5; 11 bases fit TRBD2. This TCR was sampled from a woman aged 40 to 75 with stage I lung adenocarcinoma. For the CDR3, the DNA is TGTGCCACCGGGACTAGCGGATCCCACCAAGAGACCCAGTACTTC. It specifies CATGTSGSHQETQYF.